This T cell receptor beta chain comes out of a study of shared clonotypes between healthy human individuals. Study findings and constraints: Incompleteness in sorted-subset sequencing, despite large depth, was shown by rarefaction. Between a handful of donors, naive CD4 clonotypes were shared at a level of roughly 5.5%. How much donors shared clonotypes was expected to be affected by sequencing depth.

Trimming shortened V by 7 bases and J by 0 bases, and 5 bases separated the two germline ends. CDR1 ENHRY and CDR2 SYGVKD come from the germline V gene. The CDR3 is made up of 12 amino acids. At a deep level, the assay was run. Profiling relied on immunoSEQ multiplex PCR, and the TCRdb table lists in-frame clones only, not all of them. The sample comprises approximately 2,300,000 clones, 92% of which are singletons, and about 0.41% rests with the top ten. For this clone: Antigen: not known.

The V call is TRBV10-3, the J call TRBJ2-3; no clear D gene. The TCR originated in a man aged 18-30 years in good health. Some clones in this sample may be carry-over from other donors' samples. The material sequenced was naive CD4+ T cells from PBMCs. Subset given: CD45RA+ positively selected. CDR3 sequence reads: CAIMGSTDTQYF. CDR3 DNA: TGTGCCATCATGGGCAGCACAGATACGCAGTATTTT.